Below are 9 T cell receptor beta chains sequenced from a single sample in a study of blood T cell repertoires in COVID-19. The protocol was immunoSEQ multiplex PCR, while the TCRdb copy is restricted to in-frame clones and leaves out a portion. This table holds about 250,000 clones, more than 75% found once. Sequencing was done on a sample of peripheral blood. These receptors originate from a woman in her sixties who had recovered from COVID-19.

This clone was recorded once. The J gene is TRBJ1-2, the V gene TRBV5-6, with D maybe TRBD1 (6 bases). V was shortened by 4 bases and J by 4 bases, with 8 bases between the two germline ends. CDR1 and CDR2 (germline): SGHDT, YYEEEE. The CDR3 loop spans 12 amino acids. The CDR3 is CASSRDTYGYTF. The CDR3 bases are TGTGCCAGCAGCCGGGACACCTATGGCTACACCTTC. The full variable domain, in which reference TRBV5-6 and TRBJ1-2 provide the parts outside the CDR3, is DAGVTQSPTHLIKTRGQQVTLRCSPKSGHDTVSWYQQALGQGPQFIFQYYEEEERQRGNFPDRFSGHQFPNYSSELNVNALLLGDSALYLCASSRDTYGYTFGSGTRLTVV.

The CDR3 region is CASTLTGGSYNSPLHF. In DNA form, the CDR3 reads TGTGCCAGCACCCTAACAGGGGGCTCCTATAATTCACCCCTCCACTTT. The chain joins TRBV5-6 to TRBJ1-6, with 8 bases matching TRBD1. CDR1 and CDR2 from the germline V gene are SGHDT and YYEEEE. Unmatched junction bases numbered 5, after V lost 6 bases and J lost 0 bases. The CDR3 has 16 amino acids.

This clone is a singleton in its sample. The V gene is TRBV18, the J gene TRBJ1-2; possibly TRBD1 for D (5 bases). The CDR3 is 14 amino acids. Trimming left V 3 bases short and J 1 base short, with 9 bases between. From germline, CDR1 is KGHSH and CDR2 LQKENI. In nucleotides, the CDR3 is TGTGCCAGCTCACCTGGACACGTTAACTATGGCTACACCTTC. Its protein is CASSPGHVNYGYTF.

The V gene is TRBV11-2, the J gene TRBJ1-4; D remains unclear. Germline CDR1 is SGHAT and CDR2 is FQNNGV. The CDR3 runs 15 residues. Trimming stripped 6 bases from V and 3 bases from J, with 14 bases between. The CDR3, as DNA: TGTGCCAGCAGAGAGCGGGCTGGTGCTAATGAAAAACTGTTTTTT. It translates to CASRERAGANEKLFF.

This clone was detected once. The CDR3 loop is CASSLGRQVADTQYF. The CDR3 DNA follows: TGTGCCAGCAGCTTAGGGAGACAGGTGGCAGATACGCAGTATTTT. The chain has TRBV7-9 and TRBJ2-3; the D gene is possibly TRBD1 (6 bases). The length of the CDR3 is 15 residues. V lost 1 base to trimming and J lost 4 bases, with 12 bases between them. Germline V lookup: CDR1 SEHNR, CDR2 FQNEAQ (reference sequence).

The rearrangement uses TRBV5-1 and TRBJ1-6, with TRBD1 matching over 8 bases. This CDR3 is 14 amino acids long. The V segment lost 4 bases and the J segment 9 bases; nucleotides outside the gene matches: 6. The V gene's germline CDR1 is SGHRS and CDR2 YFSETQ. For the CDR3, the DNA is TGCGCCAGCAGCACGACAGGGGCAGGTTCACCCCTCCACTTT. Amino acids: CASSTTGAGSPLHF.

This chain joins TRBV19 and TRBJ2-5; perhaps TRBD1 as D (6 bases). V was trimmed by 5 bases and J by 5 bases, leaving 18 bases between them. The CDR3 runs to 15 residues. Per the germline V gene, CDR1 is LNHDA and CDR2 is SQIVND (reference sequence). The CDR3 region is CASSLQTGQGETQYF. CDR3 coding DNA: TGTGCCAGTAGTTTGCAAACCGGGCAGGGGGAGACCCAGTACTTC.

The chain is built from TRBV2 and TRBJ1-5; 9 bases map to TRBD1. The CDR3 covers 14 residues. V lost 8 bases, J lost 6 bases, and 8 bases stayed unmatched. Germline V CDR1 and CDR2: SNHLY, FYNNEI. The CDR3 DNA reads TGTGCCAGCTTGAACGGGACAGGGCGTCAGCCCCAGCATTTT. Its protein product is CASLNGTGRQPQHF.

The chain combines TRBV12-5 with TRBJ2-1; 8 bases are a match to TRBD2. After removal of 0 bases from V and 6 bases from J, the junction contained 7 bases not matched to a gene. CDR1 is LGHNT, CDR2 FRNRAP, per germline. This CDR3 comprises 16 residues. CDR3 coding DNA: TGTGCTAGTGGTTTGGTCCGGGTAGCGGGAACCAATGAGCAGTTCTTC. Translating gives CASGLVRVAGTNEQFF.